This T cell receptor (beta chain) was documented in a study of T cell responses to AZD1222 COVID-19 vaccine. Only in-frame clones appear in the TCRdb table, and some are missing; sequencing was by immunoSEQ multiplex PCR. The data hold approximately 130,000 clones, with around 89% observed a single time. Looked up from germline, CDR1 is SNHLY and CDR2 is FYNNEI. CDR3 length: 15 residues. V was trimmed by 7 bases and J by 13 bases, leaving 23 bases between them. The sequence derives from an adult who received the AZD1222 COVID-19 vaccine. The sample was peripheral blood, taken 28 days after the second AZD1222 dose. V gene TRBV2 combines with J gene TRBJ1-6; no reliable D call. CDR3 residues: CASNGWSDGSRPLHF. In nucleotides, the CDR3 is TGTGCCAGCAACGGGTGGAGCGATGGGAGTAGGCCCCTCCACTTT. Based on the CDR3 plus reference TRBV2 and TRBJ1-6, the full variable domain is EPEVTQTPSHQVTQMGQEVILRCVPISNHLYFYWYRQILGQKVEFLVSFYNNEISEKSEIFDDQFSVERPDGSNFTLKIRSTKLEDSAMYFCASNGWSDGSRPLHFGNGTRLTVT.